These T cell receptor beta chains were read from a single sample in a study of T cell repertoires in cytomegalovirus infection. TCRdb fed the reads into MiXCR, producing one record per CDR3 protein. This sample has about 160,000 distinct CDR3 sequences, with 15% to 20% found just once. Source material: CD8+ T cells from PBMCs. Every receptor here comes from a human donor in good health (CMV status not recorded). Some clones in this sample may be carry-over from other donors' samples. Both conserved end residues are trimmed from each CDR3. The D gene is left open where the match is weak.

TRBV24-1	NA	TRBJ1-2	ATSDSGNTGGGYT
TRBV4-3	NA	TRBJ2-1	ASSQVVKLRDFYNEQF
TRBV6-2/TRBV6-3	NA	TRBJ2-1	ASSYSSQGMASRYNEQF
TRBV9	NA	TRBJ1-2	ASSVGPNYGYT
TRBV7-6	NA	TRBJ2-1	ASSLNAGQYNEQF
TRBV13	NA	TRBJ2-7	ASRFRGSYEQY
TRBV7-8	TRBD2	TRBJ2-3	ASSFPGGQGVADTQY
TRBV11-3	NA	TRBJ2-7	ASSYTAVGEQY
TRBV6-2/TRBV6-3	NA	TRBJ2-5	ASSPRAETQY
TRBV28	TRBD1	TRBJ2-7	ASTLTGNSYEQY
TRBV5-1	NA	TRBJ2-7	ASSKARGTLHEQY
TRBV12-3/TRBV12-4	NA	TRBJ2-7	ASSLRLSDYYEQY
TRBV28	TRBD1	TRBJ2-1	ASSSGTGGDEQF
TRBV7-9	NA	TRBJ1-1	ASSPTTGTENTEAF